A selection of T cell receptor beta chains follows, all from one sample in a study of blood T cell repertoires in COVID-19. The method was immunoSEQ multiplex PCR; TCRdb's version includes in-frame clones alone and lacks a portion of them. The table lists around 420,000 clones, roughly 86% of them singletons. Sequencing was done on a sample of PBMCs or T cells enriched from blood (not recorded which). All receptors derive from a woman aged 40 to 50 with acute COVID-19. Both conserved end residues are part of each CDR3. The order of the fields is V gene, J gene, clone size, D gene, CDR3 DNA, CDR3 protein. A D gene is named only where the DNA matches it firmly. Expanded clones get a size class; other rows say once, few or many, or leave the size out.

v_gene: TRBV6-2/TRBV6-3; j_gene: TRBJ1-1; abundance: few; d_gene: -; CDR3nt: TGTGCCAGCAGCCGGCAGGTGGAAGCTTTCTTT; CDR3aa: CASSRQVEAFF
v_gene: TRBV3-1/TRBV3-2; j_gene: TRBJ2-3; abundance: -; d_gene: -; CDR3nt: TGTGCCAGCAGCCAAGGAAACTGGGGCCGCACAGATACGCAGTATTTT; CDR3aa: CASSQGNWGRTDTQYF
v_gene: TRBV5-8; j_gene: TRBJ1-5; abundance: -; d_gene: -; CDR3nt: TGTGCCAGCAGCTTGTTGCGGGGGGCGTCTCAGCCCCAGCATTTT; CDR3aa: CASSLLRGASQPQHF
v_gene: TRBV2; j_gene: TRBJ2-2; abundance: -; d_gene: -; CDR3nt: TGTGCCAGCAGTGATTCATTTACGGGCACCGGGGAGCTGTTTTTT; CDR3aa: CASSDSFTGTGELFF
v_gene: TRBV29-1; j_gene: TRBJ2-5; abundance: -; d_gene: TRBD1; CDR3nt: TGCAGCGTTGAGAAGGGACAGCTGGTACAAGAGACCCAGTACTTC; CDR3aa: CSVEKGQLVQETQYF
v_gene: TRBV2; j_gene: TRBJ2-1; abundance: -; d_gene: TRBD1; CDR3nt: TGTGCCAGATCCGGGACAGGACGGAATGAGCAGTTCTTC; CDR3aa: CARSGTGRNEQFF
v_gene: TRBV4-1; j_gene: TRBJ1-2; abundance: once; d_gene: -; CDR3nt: TGCGCCAGCAGCCATACCGGGACAAAAGAAAACTATGGCTACACCTTC; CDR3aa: CASSHTGTKENYGYTF
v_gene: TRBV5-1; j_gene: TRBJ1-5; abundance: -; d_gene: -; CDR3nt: TGCGCCAGCAGCCCAGAGGGGGGGGTGAGCAATCAGCCCCAGCATTTT; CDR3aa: CASSPEGGVSNQPQHF
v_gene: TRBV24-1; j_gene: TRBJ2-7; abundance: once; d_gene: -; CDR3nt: TGTGCCACCAGTGATTCTGGGGGCGGGCTAAGCGAGCAGTACTTC; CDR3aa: CATSDSGGGLSEQYF
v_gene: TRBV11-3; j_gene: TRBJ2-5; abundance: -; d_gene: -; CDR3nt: TGTGCCAGCAGCCGACAGGAGTTAGAGACCCAGTACTTC; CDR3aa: CASSRQELETQYF
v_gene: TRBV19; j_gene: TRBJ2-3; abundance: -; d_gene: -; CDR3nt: TGTGCCAGTAGTATAGGGGGCGGCACAGATACGCAGTATTTT; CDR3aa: CASSIGGGTDTQYF